These 3 T cell receptor beta chains originate from one sample sequenced in a study of T-cell reconstitution after alpha-beta-depleted transplantation in children (dated by TCRdb to 2015 to 2016). Library construction relied on PCR. Instrument used: Illumina HiSeq 2500. To normalize quantification of the TCRbeta repertoire, the TCR libraries were built with molecular barcoding that relied on unique molecular identifiers. TCRdb's own reprocessing of the public reads used fastp at Q25 and MiXCR and kept productive beta chains. Each entry is one CDR3 protein sequence, shown with its most common DNA and genes. Here the sample has 450,000 to 550,000 distinct CDR3 sequences; about an eighth occur a single time. The top ten clonotypes cover around 13% of the sample. The sample's treatment or condition, from its label and the paper: allogeneic hematopoietic cell transplantation with graft depleted of TCRalphabeta T cells and CD19 B cells.

This specimen consisted of PBMCs, mostly from graft donor cells, obtained 180 days after TCRalphabeta/CD19-depleted stem cell transplant. Source of these receptors: a female patient between 2 and 10 years old who had a stem cell transplant for aplastic anemia, so the T cells may come from the graft donor.

This clonotype came up a few times. Its ends do not fully match the called genes, so a read error is possible. This rearrangement joins TRBV20-1 to TRBJ2-4; TRBD1 matches 8 bases. This CDR3 region has 16 residues. The germline gives CDR1 DFQATT, CDR2 SNEGSKA (reference sequence). CDR3 coding DNA: TGCAGTGTCTCGCAGGGGGCGAGGGTGGCCAAAAACAGTCAGTACTTC. Protein: CSVSQGARVAKNSQYF.

This clonotype was detected a few times. The rearrangement links TRBV18 to TRBJ2-7; 8 bases map to TRBD1. Trimming removed 4 bases from V and 6 bases from J; junction bases left unmatched: 11. CDR3 length: 15 amino acids. Germline V gives CDR1 KGHSH, CDR2 LQKENI. This chain's CDR3 is CASSRYPGTGGEQYV. The CDR3 region has the DNA TGTGCCAGCTCACGTTACCCCGGGACAGGCGGCGAGCAGTACGTC.

This chain links TRBV7-2 with TRBJ2-1; D is unresolved. Trimming shortened V by 3 bases and J by 3 bases, and 6 bases separated the two germline ends. CDR3 size: 13 residues. In germline, CDR1 is SGHTA, CDR2 FQGNSA. In nucleotides, the CDR3 is TGTGCCAGCAGCTTCCCCTTCTACAATGAGCAGTTCTTC. Translated, it gives CASSFPFYNEQFF.